Listed below are T cell receptor beta chains from one sample, sequenced in a study of blood T cell dynamics during melanoma immunotherapy. The assay was immunoSEQ multiplex PCR, and TCRdb's table has in-frame clones only and misses some. Of around 12,000 clones listed, around nine tenths were seen once; the top ten hold almost 6.5%. Here the sequenced sample was blood, taken from a patient treated with checkpoint blockade. These receptors were taken from a human donor with melanoma. Both conserved end residues are part of each CDR3. Clone size is shown for a subset of rows, as once, few, many or a class of expanded clone.

V gene	clone size	J gene	CDR3 protein
TRBV7-2	.	TRBJ2-1	CASSLAAASGGAYEQFF
TRBV30	.	TRBJ2-3	CAWSPDRGYTDTQYF
TRBV13	.	TRBJ1-4	CASSRSVFNEKLFF
TRBV6-4	.	TRBJ2-1	CASSVDWGNEQFF
TRBV6-1	.	TRBJ1-2	CASSEGTGGYGYTF
TRBV4-3	.	TRBJ1-2	CASSQDRGLGRGYTF
TRBV7-2	.	TRBJ2-7	CASSDRQPSSYEQYF
TRBV5-1	few	TRBJ1-4	CASSAGQGPNEKLFF
TRBV6-6	.	TRBJ1-6	CASRTGQSPLHF
TRBV7-3	.	TRBJ1-2	CASSHDRGRGYTF
TRBV5-8	.	TRBJ1-4	CASSYLRGLATNEKLFF
TRBV4-3	.	TRBJ2-7	CASSQGVAGDYEQYF
TRBV4-3	.	TRBJ1-6	CASSQERQSPLHF
TRBV5-1	.	TRBJ2-3	CASSQGLAGADTQYF
TRBV4-3	.	.	CASSQDLAQGSYEQYF
TRBV9	.	TRBJ1-1	CASSLRQGGMNTEAFF
TRBV18	.	TRBJ2-5	CASSGWRTGKETQYF
TRBV11-2	.	TRBJ2-7	CASDPWGGSSYEQYF
TRBV5-1	.	TRBJ1-2	CASSIGTGQGDYGYTF
TRBV19	once	TRBJ2-1	CASSIKPGAQFF
TRBV7-2	.	TRBJ1-3	CASSPTSSGNTIYF
TRBV2	.	TRBJ2-7	CASGGTFSYEQYF
TRBV9	.	TRBJ1-3	CASSGGTDGNTIYF
TRBV6-1	once	TRBJ2-3	CASSVSAGSGSTDTQYF
TRBV6-1	once	TRBJ1-2	CASAETGTVSYTF
TRBV2	.	TRBJ1-2	CATSPNYGYTF
TRBV5-1	.	TRBJ2-5	CASIAGTGARLQETQYF
TRBV4-2	.	TRBJ2-2	CASSQDSGGNTGELFF
TRBV6-5	.	TRBJ2-1	CASRDSDPPYNEQFF
TRBV4-3	.	TRBJ2-7	CASSQAPAGTGLGNEQYF
TRBV7-2	.	TRBJ1-1	CASSLRDRALNTEAFF
TRBV7-6	.	TRBJ2-1	CASSGGAHNEQFF
TRBV18	.	TRBJ2-1	CASSRQDRLAGGPNEQFF
TRBV4-3	.	TRBJ2-3	CASSQDLGNTDTQYF
TRBV5-1	.	TRBJ2-6	CASSFRDRAPGANVLTF
TRBV9	once	TRBJ1-1	CASSGHSATEAFF
TRBV18	.	TRBJ2-2	CASSPGQGNTGELFF
TRBV30	.	TRBJ1-5	CAWNRGEHQPQHF
TRBV6-1	.	TRBJ1-5	CASSAQTGIYHQPQHF